This TCR beta chain was captured in a study of T cells after yellow fever vaccination. The overall study: The fractions with low cell numbers were processed using SMART-Seq v4 Ultra Low Input.

Regarding the study as a whole: The CD4 and CD8 compartments had a small share of their clonotypes in common. Reappearing after the booster were most of the clones from primary vaccination (roughly 96% CD4, 85% to 90% CD8).

CDR3 length equals 15 residues. V dropped 3 bases and J dropped 6 bases, with 18 bases sitting between them. CDR1 is DFQATT, CDR2 SNEGSKA, per germline (reference sequence). As TCR cDNA was made by 5'RACE template switching, a universal primer site and UMIs were added. TCRdb re-called the 5' RACE reads with MiXCR, one entry per CDR3 protein. The sample contains 180,000 or so distinct CDR3 sequences, roughly 9.6% of which appear only once. This clonotype was seen more than once but under ten times. Its antigen remains unidentified. Material: CD8+ T cells sorted from PBMCs, obtained 15 days after the yellow fever booster vaccination. The source of this sequence is a man aged 18 to 35 who received the YFV17D yellow fever vaccine. V usage is TRBV20-1 and J usage is TRBJ2-4, with D perhaps assigned TRBD1 or TRBD2 (5 bases each). In nucleotides, the CDR3 is TGCAGTGCTAGCGGGGCCACTAGACGGGCAAACATTCAGTACTTC. As protein: CSASGATRRANIQYF.